This TCR beta chain is drawn from a study of regulatory T cells in long-lasting Graves disease. This clonotype was detected many times. Time point in this sample: newly diagnosed GD, antithyroid drugs for less than 3 months. Extracted RNA from PBMCs served as the source of the TCR library. The diagnosis of Graves' disease used American Thyroid Association guidelines. The source of the patients was an endocrinology department in Xi'an, China. iRepertoire HTBI primers and Arm-PCR of CDR3 regions built TCR beta libraries. Each CDR3 protein is one row after TCRdb ran MiXCR on the multiplex PCR reads. The sample has around 460,000 distinct CDR3 sequences, 12% to 15% seen once. The data also belong to a second study, concerning T cells in Graves' hyperthyroidism and ophthalmopathy.

The receptor was isolated from a woman aged 45-65 years with Graves disease. This specimen was peripheral blood mononuclear cells (PBMCs), taken at new diagnosis, from a patient treated with antithyroid drugs.

The CDR3 nucleotides read TGTGAAGTAGGGAGTCCCTACGAGCAGTACTTC. This gives the protein CEVGSPYEQYF. The chain has TRBV28 and TRBJ2-7, with a possible D match to TRBD2 (5 bases). This CDR3 has 11 amino acids. The germline CDR1 and CDR2 sequences are MDHEN and SYDVKM.